This T cell receptor (beta chain) came from a study of blood T cell repertoires in COVID-19. The overall study: Samples of COVID-19 (acute and convalescent) were obtained from the United States, Italy and Spain.

The table came from immunoSEQ multiplex PCR; TCRdb's copy has only in-frame clones and leaves some out. In the table there are 310,000 or so clones, 87% of which are singletons. Germline-derived CDR1 and CDR2 are SGHTA and FQGNSA. This CDR3 is built from 14 residues. V dropped 1 base and J dropped 8; count of bases not matched to a gene: 5. Residents of 24 US areas, aged about 18 to 100 years, made up the participants. Either two negative PCRs, clearance, or symptom resolution qualified Cohort 3 donors as recovered. Sample: PBMCs or T cells enriched from blood (not recorded which). This TCR was sampled from a woman aged 40 to 50 who had recovered from COVID-19. The chain uses TRBV7-2 and TRBJ2-1; 7 bases align to TRBD2. The CDR3 sequence: CASSLVFTSDEQFF. The CDR3 DNA follows: TGTGCCAGCAGCTTAGTATTTACTAGCGATGAGCAGTTCTTC.